Following are 7 T cell receptor beta chains from one sample sequenced in a study of blood T cell repertoires in COVID-19. TCRdb's table, derived via immunoSEQ multiplex PCR, lists solely in-frame clones and lacks some. The data contain about 310,000 clones, approximately 89% of them singletons. Sequences were obtained from peripheral blood. The receptors here all came from a woman in her 50s who had recovered from COVID-19.

This chain joins TRBV7-2 and TRBJ1-2, with D unclear. Trimming stripped 5 bases from V and 4 bases from J, with 17 bases between. This CDR3 spans 15 amino acids. Germline V gives CDR1 SGHTA, CDR2 FQGNSA. The CDR3 coding sequence is TGTGCCAGCAGCCCCGTACCCCCGGCGGCCTATGGCTACACCTTC. Translated: CASSPVPPAAYGYTF.

To note about this clone: At one boundary the junction diverges from the germline segment, which might be a read error. The chain couples TRBV7-7 to TRBJ2-7; 8 bases line up with TRBD1. CDR1 SSHAT and CDR2 FNYEAQ come from the germline V gene (reference sequence). The CDR3 extends over 13 amino acids. This chain's CDR3 is CASSSGTGNEQYF. The DNA for the CDR3 is TGTGCTAGCAGCTCCGGGACAGGTAACGAGCAGTACTTC. The full variable domain, with the rest looked up from reference TRBV7-7 and TRBJ2-7, is GAGVSQSPRYKVTKRGQDVTLRCDPISSHATLYWYQQALGQGPEFLTYFNYEAQPDKSGLPSDRFSAERPEGSISTLTIQRTEQRDSAMYRCASSSGTGNEQYFGPGTRLTVT.

This chain links TRBV15 with TRBJ1-3, with 10 nucleotides matching TRBD1. The CDR3 is made up of 18 amino acids. Germline V CDR1 and CDR2: LNHNV, YYDKDF (reference sequence). V dropped 5 bases and J dropped 4; count of bases not matched to a gene: 14. CDR3 amino acids: CATSEGDRGRLRGNTIYF. The CDR3 DNA sequence: TGTGCCACCAGCGAGGGGGACAGGGGCAGATTGAGGGGAAACACCATATATTTT.

The V gene is TRBV10-2, the J gene TRBJ1-6; possibly TRBD1 for D (5 bases). Germline lookup yields CDR1 WSHSY and CDR2 SAAADI. The CDR3 runs 16 residues. V shed 2 bases and J shed 10 bases, with 18 bases lying between them. The CDR3 is CASSEVLAGGRSPLHF. The CDR3 DNA reads TGCGCCAGCAGTGAGGTCTTGGCGGGGGGGAGGTCACCCCTCCACTTT.

The chain recombines TRBV19 with TRBJ1-6; D remains ambiguous. The CDR3 sequence is 13 residues long. V dropped 11 bases and J dropped 4 bases, with 12 bases sitting between them. Germline CDR1 reads LNHDA; CDR2 reads SQIVND (reference sequence). CDR3 amino acids: CACSGSYNSPLHF. The CDR3 coding sequence is TGTGCCTGCTCCGGGTCGTATAATTCACCCCTCCACTTT.

J is TRBJ1-2 and V is TRBV6-4, with 7 bases aligning to TRBD1. With 4 bases clipped from V and 4 bases from J, the junction kept 3 bases outside the gene matches. There are 13 residues in the CDR3. CDR1 is MRHNA and CDR2 is SNTAGT in the germline V gene. In DNA form, the CDR3 reads TGTGCCAGCAGTGGAGAGGGGGCCTATGGCTACACCTTC. Translating gives CASSGEGAYGYTF.

This clone was counted once. The chain combines TRBV28 with TRBJ2-1, with 11 positions matching TRBD2. CDR3 size: 16 residues. V was pared by 5 bases and J by 7 bases, with 10 bases of the junction left unmatched. Per the germline V gene, CDR1 is MDHEN and CDR2 is SYDVKM. DNA of the CDR3: TGTGCCAGCAGTCGATTAGCGGGAGGGCCCAATAATGAGCAGTTCTTC. Translation gives CASSRLAGGPNNEQFF.